The sequence of this TCR beta chain was determined in a study of tumour-infiltrating T cells in Burkitt lymphoma. At the level of the study: Overall and progression-free survival were predicted by productive clonality.

Germline loops: CDR1 SEHNR, CDR2 FQNEAQ (reference sequence). V gave up 5 bases and J gave up 2 bases, with 16 bases separating them. CDR3 size: 15 residues. Some clones are missing from TCRdb's copy, which holds only in-frame ones; the method was immunoSEQ multiplex PCR. The sample lists some 3,800 clones, about a sixth occurring once. The chain carries TRBV7-9 and TRBJ2-7; D is ambiguous. Sequences were obtained from tumor tissue. This TCR derives from a human donor with diffuse large B-cell lymphoma. Some clones in this sample may be carry-over from other donors' samples. CDR3 in amino acids: CASSVGPGPTYEQYF. The DNA for the CDR3 is TGTGCCAGCAGCGTAGGGCCGGGTCCTACCTACGAGCAGTACTTC.